This T cell receptor (beta chain) emerged from a study of shared clonotypes between healthy human individuals. The data were produced by immunoSEQ multiplex PCR, yet TCRdb's version contains in-frame clones alone and is incomplete. The repertoire holds some 1 million clones, with about 76% as singletons. The germline CDR1 and CDR2 sequences are ENHRY and SYGVKD. V was trimmed by 10 bases and J by 2 bases, leaving 12 bases between them. CDR3 length: 13 residues. Concerning this clone itself: Its antigen is not known.

Study-wide points: The researchers took only blood, and tissue repertoires probably look different. Larger richness was generally estimated for naive than memory subsets. Unshared clonotypes carried lower generation probabilities than those common to all four donors. The represented genetic and exposure-history diversity was limited by the small number of donors.

The sequencing sample was made of memory CD4+ T cells sorted from blood. Subset given: CD45RA-negative fraction. The origin of this receptor is a man younger than 35 in good health. V and J are TRBV10-3 and TRBJ1-5, with unresolved D. CDR3 amino acids: CATGDGGNQPQHF. The CDR3 DNA reads as TGTGCCACGGGCGACGGCGGCAATCAGCCCCAGCATTTT.